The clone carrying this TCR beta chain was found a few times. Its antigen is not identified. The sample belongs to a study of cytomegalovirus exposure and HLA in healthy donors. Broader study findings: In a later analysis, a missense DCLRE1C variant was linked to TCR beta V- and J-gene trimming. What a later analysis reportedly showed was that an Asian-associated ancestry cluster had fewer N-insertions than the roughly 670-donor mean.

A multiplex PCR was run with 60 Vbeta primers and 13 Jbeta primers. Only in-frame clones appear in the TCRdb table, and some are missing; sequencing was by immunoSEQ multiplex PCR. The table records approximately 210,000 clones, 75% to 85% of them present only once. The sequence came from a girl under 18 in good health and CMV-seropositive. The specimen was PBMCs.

CDR3: CASSRNQPQHF. The CDR3 nucleotides read TGTGCCAGCAGCCGGAATCAGCCCCAGCATTTT. The chain uses TRBV5-8 and TRBJ1-5; D is unresolved. The germline V gene has CDR1 SGHTS and CDR2 YDEGEE. Trimming pared 4 bases from V and 4 bases from J, leaving 3 bases between. The CDR3 sequence is 11 residues long.